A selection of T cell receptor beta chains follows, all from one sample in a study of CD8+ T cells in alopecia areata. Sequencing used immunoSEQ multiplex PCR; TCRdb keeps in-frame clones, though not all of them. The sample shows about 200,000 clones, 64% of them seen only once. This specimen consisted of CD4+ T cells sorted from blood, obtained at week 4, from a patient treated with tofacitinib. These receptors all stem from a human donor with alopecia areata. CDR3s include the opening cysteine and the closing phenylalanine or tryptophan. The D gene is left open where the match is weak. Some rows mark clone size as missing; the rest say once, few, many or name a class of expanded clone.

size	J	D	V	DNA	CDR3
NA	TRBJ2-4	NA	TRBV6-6	TGTGCCAGCAGTCTAGGGCAGGGAGGCAAAAACATTCAGTACTTC	CASSLGQGGKNIQYF
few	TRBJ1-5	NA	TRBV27	TGTGCCAGCAGCCCTACCCTAGGGGTTTTTAGCAATCAGCCCCAGCATTTT	CASSPTLGVFSNQPQHF
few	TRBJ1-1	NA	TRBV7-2	TGTGCCAGCAGCTTAAACACGGCGCGCGGTAAGGCTTTCTTT	CASSLNTARGKAFF
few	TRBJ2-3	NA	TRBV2	TGTGCCAGCAGTGATCCGGTGGGCGTGGCAGATACGCAGTATTTT	CASSDPVGVADTQYF
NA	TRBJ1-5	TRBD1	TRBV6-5	TGTGCCAGCACCCCCCACGGACAGGGCAATCAGCCCCAGCATTTT	CASTPHGQGNQPQHF
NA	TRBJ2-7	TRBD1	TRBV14	TGTGCCAGCAGCCAAGAGGTAGGGACAGGGGCCTACGAGCAGTACTTC	CASSQEVGTGAYEQYF
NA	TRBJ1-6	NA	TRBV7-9	TGTGCCAGCAGCCCCAGACGGGACGGCGCCCTCCACTTT	CASSPRRDGALHF
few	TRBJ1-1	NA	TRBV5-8	TGTGCCAGCAGCTTGGAAGGCCCTCAAGCTTTCTTT	CASSLEGPQAFF
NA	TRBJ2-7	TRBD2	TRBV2	TGTGCCAGCAGTGAGGGGCTAGCGGGAAGAACGGGGCAGTACTTC	CASSEGLAGRTGQYF
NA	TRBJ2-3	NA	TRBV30	TGTGGCCTCTCCGTACTGACAGATACGCAGTATTTT	CGLSVLTDTQYF
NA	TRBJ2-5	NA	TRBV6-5	TGTGCCAGCAGGACCGTGGAGCCGGCTCGAGAGACCCAGTACTTC	CASRTVEPARETQYF
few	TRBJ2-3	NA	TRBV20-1	TGCAGCCCGCGCAGCCTGGTTACGCAGTATTTT	CSPRSLVTQYF
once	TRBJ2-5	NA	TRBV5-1	TGCGCCAGCAGCCCTGGACTACAAGAGACCCAGTACTTC	CASSPGLQETQYF
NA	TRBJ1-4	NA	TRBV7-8	TGTGCCAGCAGCCGTGAAGACAGCTCTAATGAAAAACTGTTTTTT	CASSREDSSNEKLFF
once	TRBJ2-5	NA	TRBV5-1	TGCGCCAGCGGCCTGACCGAGACCCAGTACTTC	CASGLTETQYF
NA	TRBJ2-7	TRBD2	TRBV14	TGTGCCAGCAGCCAATCCCTAGCGGGCCCCTACGAGCAGTACTTC	CASSQSLAGPYEQYF
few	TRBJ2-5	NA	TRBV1	TGCACCAGCAGCCAAGAGGTAGCGGAAGAGACCCAGTACTTC	CTSSQEVAEETQYF
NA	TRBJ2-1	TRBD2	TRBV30	TGTGCCTGGAGTAGGGCGGCGGGGGGAGATGAGCAGTTCTTC	CAWSRAAGGDEQFF
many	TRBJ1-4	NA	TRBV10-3	TGTGCCATCAGTGAAGTACAGGGAGACGAAAAACTGTTTTTT	CAISEVQGDEKLFF
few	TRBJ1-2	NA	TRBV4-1	TGCGCCAGCAGCCAAGACGGGGGATTGGGTGGCTACACCTTC	CASSQDGGLGGYTF
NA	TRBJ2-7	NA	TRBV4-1	TGCGCCAGCAGCCGTCAAGGGGGTGCCCCCGGAGGCTCCTACGAGCAGTACTTC	CASSRQGGAPGGSYEQYF
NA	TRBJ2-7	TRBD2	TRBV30	TGTGCCTGGAGTCGACTAGCGGCCGAGCAGTACTTC	CAWSRLAAEQYF
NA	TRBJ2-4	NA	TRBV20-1	TGCAGTGCCCCACTCCCGGACATTCAGTACTTC	CSAPLPDIQYF
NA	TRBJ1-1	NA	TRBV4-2	TGTGCCAGCAGCCAAGATACAGGGAACACTGAAGCTTTCTTT	CASSQDTGNTEAFF
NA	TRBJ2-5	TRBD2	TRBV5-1	TGCGCCAGCAAAATGGGCGGGGGAGTCCAAGAGACCCAGTACTTC	CASKMGGGVQETQYF
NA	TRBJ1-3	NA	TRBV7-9	TGTGCCAGCAGCCTAATGACAACAGGCACCATATATTTT	CASSLMTTGTIYF
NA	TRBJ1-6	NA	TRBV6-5	TGTGCCAGCAGTTATTGGGGGGACTCACCCCTCCACTTT	CASSYWGDSPLHF
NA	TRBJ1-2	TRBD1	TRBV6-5	TGTGCCAGCAGCCTGGACAGGACCTATGGCTACACCTTC	CASSLDRTYGYTF
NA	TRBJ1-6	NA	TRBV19	TGTGCCAGTAGTCTACAGGGAGGGGGAGGCTCACCCCTCCACTTT	CASSLQGGGGSPLHF
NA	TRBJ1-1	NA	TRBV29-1	TGCAGCGTTGAGGGGGTCAGGAACACTGAAGCTTTCTTT	CSVEGVRNTEAFF
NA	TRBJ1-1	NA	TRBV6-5	TGTGCCAGCAGCGCGACCGGGACAAGGGGGGCTGAAGCTTTCTTT	CASSATGTRGAEAFF
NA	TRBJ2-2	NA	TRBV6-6	TGTGCCAGCAGTTACTCGGGGCGGAACGCCGGGGAGCTGTTTTTT	CASSYSGRNAGELFF
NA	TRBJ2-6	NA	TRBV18	TGTGCCAGCTCACCATTTGACACTCTCTCTGGGGCCAACGTCCTGACTTTC	CASSPFDTLSGANVLTF
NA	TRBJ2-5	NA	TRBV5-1	TGCGCCAGCAGCTTGGCGGCAGGTCAAGAGACCCAGTACTTC	CASSLAAGQETQYF
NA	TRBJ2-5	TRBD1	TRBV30	TGTGCCTCCAGGGGGCTGTACCCTGGAGAGCAGTACTTC	CASRGLYPGEQYF
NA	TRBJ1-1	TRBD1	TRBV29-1	TGCAGCGTTGATGGGACAGACACTGAAGCTTTCTTT	CSVDGTDTEAFF
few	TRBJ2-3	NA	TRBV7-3	TGTGCCAGCAGCTTAGGCCCCTCGGGGACGCAGTATTTT	CASSLGPSGTQYF
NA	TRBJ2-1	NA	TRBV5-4	TGTGCCAGCAGCGTTGGACAGCACTCCTACAATGAGCAGTTCTTC	CASSVGQHSYNEQFF
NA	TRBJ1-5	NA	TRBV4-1	TGCGCCAGCAGCCAAGATGGAGGGGCCTTGCCAAATCAGCCCCAGCATTTT	CASSQDGGALPNQPQHF
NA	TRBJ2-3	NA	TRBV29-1	TGCAGCGTGTCTGCCGTAGCAGATACGCAGTATTTT	CSVSAVADTQYF
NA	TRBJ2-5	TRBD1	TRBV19	TGTGCCACCAAGGACAGGGCGGTGGATACCCAGTACTTC	CATKDRAVDTQYF
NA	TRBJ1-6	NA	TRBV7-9	TGTGCCAGCAGCCCTGAAGCCGGGACGGATAATTCACCCCTCCACTTT	CASSPEAGTDNSPLHF
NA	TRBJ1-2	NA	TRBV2	TGTGCCAGCAGTACAAACCGACAGGCGATCTATGGCTACACCTTC	CASSTNRQAIYGYTF
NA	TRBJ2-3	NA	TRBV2	TGTGCCAGCACCGCGGATCGCGATCCCTTGGAGTATTTT	CASTADRDPLEYF
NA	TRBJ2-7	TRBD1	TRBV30	TGTGCCTGGAGTGTACCAAGGGGGCGGTATAGCGAGCAGTACTTC	CAWSVPRGRYSEQYF
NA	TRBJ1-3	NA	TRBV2	TGTGCCAGCAGAGCCGGGGCCGCGTGGGGAAACACCATATATTTT	CASRAGAAWGNTIYF
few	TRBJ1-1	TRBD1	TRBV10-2	TGCGCCAGCAGTGAAAGGGGGCGCTTGGGCACTGAAGCTTTCTTT	CASSERGRLGTEAFF
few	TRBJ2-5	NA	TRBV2	TGTGCCAGCAGTGCTGGAGGGCAAGAGACCCAGTACTTC	CASSAGGQETQYF
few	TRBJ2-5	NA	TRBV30	TGTGCCTGGAGTACCAGCGGGACCCAGTACTTC	CAWSTSGTQYF
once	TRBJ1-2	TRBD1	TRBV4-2	TGTGCCAGCAGCCAAGTTGGCGGGACAGGGGCGGGTGGCTACACCTTC	CASSQVGGTGAGGYTF
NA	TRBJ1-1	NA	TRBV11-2	TGTGCCAGCACCCGAATTACGGGCGGTGAAGCTTTCTTT	CASTRITGGEAFF